This T cell receptor (beta chain) originates from a study of Tregs in tolerant kidney transplant recipients. Study conclusions and caveats: Biological reproducibility was not directly addressed in this study.

Thawed PBMCs were FACS-sorted into unstimulated CD4+CD25+CD127- regulatory T cells, CD4+CD25- non-regulatory cells, CD4 and CD8 cells. V lost 6 bases and J lost 3; bases outside the gene matches: 3. Germline V lookup: CDR1 LNHDA, CDR2 SQIVND (reference sequence). This CDR3 is built from 14 residues. Using immunoSEQ multiplex PCR, the repertoire was profiled, and TCRdb retains in-frame clones only, with some absent. The repertoire holds about 240,000 clones, with about 86% as singletons. The table lists this clone with a count of one. Its antigen remains unknown. The TCR was taken from a human donor in good health. The sample was CD4+ T cells from blood. The chain is built from TRBV19 and TRBJ1-4; 8 nucleotides line up with TRBD1. The CDR3 nucleotides are TGTGCCAGTAGAAGACAGGGGTCTAATGAAAAACTGTTTTTT. Translating gives CASRRQGSNEKLFF.